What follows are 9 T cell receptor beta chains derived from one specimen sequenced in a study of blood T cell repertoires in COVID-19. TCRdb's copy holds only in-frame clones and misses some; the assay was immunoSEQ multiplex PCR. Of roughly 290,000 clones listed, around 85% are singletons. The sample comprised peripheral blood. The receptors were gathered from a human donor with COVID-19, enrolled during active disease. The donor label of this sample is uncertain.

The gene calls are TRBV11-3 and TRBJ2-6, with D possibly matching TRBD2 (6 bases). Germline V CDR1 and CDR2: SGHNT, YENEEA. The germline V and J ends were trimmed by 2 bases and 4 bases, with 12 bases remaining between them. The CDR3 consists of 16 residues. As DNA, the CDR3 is TGTGCCAGCAGCTTAAGGAGGGGCTCAGGGGCCAACGTCCTGACTTTC. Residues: CASSLRRGSGANVLTF. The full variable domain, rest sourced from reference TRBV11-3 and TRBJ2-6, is EAGVVQSPRYKIIEKKQPVAFWCNPISGHNTLYWYLQNLGQGPELLIRYENEEAVDDSQLPKDRFSAERLKGVDSTLKIQPAELGDSAVYLCASSLRRGSGANVLTFGAGSRLTVL.

The CDR3 is CASSLNAEDTQYF. The CDR3 region has the DNA TGTGCCAGCAGCTTAAATGCGGAAGATACGCAGTATTTT. V and J are TRBV7-3 and TRBJ2-3; no definite D call. CDR3 size: 13 residues. V was clipped by 1 base and J by 5 bases, with 7 bases between them. CDR1 and CDR2 from the germline V gene are SGHTA and FQGTGA.

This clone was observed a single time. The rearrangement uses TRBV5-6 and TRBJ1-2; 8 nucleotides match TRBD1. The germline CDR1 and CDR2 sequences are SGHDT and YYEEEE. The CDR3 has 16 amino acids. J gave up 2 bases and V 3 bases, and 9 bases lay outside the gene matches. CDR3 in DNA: TGTGCCAGCAGCTCCGGGACAGGTTATCAAAACTATGGCTACACCTTC. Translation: CASSSGTGYQNYGYTF. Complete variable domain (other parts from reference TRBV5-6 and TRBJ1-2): DAGVTQSPTHLIKTRGQQVTLRCSPKSGHDTVSWYQQALGQGPQFIFQYYEEEERQRGNFPDRFSGHQFPNYSSELNVNALLLGDSALYLCASSSGTGYQNYGYTFGSGTRLTVV.

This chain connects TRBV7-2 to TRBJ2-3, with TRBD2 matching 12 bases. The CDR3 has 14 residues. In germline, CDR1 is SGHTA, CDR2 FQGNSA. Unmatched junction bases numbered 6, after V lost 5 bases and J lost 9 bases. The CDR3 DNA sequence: TGTGCCAGCAGCGAGAGACTAGCGGGAGAAACGCAGTATTTT. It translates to CASSERLAGETQYF. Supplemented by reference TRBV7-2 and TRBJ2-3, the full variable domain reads GAGVSQSPSNKVTEKGKDVELRCDPISGHTALYWYRQSLGQGLEFLIYFQGNSAPDKSGLPSDRFSAERTGGSVSTLTIQRTQQEDSAVYLCASSERLAGETQYFGPGTRLTVL.

The CDR3 sequence: CASRLNGPNEKLFF. CDR3 coding DNA: TGTGCCAGCAGATTGAATGGCCCTAATGAAAAACTGTTTTTT. The chain employs TRBV6-5 and TRBJ1-4; D call uncertain. Trimming took 6 bases from V and 3 from J, leaving 11 bases between them. The CDR3 has 14 amino acids. Germline CDR1 MNHEY, CDR2 SVGAGI.

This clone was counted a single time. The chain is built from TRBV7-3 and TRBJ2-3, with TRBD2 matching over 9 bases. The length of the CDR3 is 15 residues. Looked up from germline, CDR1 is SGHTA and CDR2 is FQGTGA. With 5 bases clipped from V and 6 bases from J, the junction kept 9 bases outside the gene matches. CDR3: CASSPSGASGDTQYF. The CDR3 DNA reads TGTGCCAGCAGCCCTAGCGGGGCCTCGGGGGATACGCAGTATTTT.

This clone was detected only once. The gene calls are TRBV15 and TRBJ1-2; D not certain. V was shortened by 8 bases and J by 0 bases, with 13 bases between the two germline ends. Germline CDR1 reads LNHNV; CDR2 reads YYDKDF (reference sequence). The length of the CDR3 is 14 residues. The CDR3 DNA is TGTGCCACCTCCACCTACCAAGCTAACTATGGCTACACCTTC. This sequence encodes CATSTYQANYGYTF.

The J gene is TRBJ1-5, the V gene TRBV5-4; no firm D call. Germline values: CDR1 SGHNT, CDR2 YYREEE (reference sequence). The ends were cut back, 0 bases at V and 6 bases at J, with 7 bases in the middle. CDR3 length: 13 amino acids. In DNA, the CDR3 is TGTGCCAGCAGCTTGGCGGTCGGTCAGCCCCAGCATTTT. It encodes CASSLAVGQPQHF. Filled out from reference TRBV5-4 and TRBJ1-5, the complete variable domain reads ETGVTQSPTHLIKTRGQQVTLRCSSQSGHNTVSWYQQALGQGPQFIFQYYREEENGRGNFPPRFSGLQFPNYSSELNVNALELDDSALYLCASSLAVGQPQHFGDGTRLSIL.

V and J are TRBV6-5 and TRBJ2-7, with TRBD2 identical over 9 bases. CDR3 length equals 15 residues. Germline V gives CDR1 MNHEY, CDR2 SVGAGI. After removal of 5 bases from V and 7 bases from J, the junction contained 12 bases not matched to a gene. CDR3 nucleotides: TGTGCCAGCAGTCCCTTGTCTAGCGGGGTTTCGGAGCAGTACTTC. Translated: CASSPLSSGVSEQYF.